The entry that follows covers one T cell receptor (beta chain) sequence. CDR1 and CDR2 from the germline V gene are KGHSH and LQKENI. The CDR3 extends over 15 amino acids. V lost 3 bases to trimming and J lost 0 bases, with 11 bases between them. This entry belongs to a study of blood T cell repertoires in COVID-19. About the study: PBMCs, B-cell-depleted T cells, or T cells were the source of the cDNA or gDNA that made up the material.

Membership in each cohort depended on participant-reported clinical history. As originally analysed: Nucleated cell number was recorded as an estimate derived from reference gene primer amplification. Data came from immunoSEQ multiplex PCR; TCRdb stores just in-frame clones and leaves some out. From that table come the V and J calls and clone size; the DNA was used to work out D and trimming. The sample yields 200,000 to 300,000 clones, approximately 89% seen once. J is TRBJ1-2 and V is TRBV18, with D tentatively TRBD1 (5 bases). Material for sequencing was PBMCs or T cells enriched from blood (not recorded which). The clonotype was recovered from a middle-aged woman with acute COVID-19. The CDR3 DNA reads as TGTGCCAGCTCACCGCGCAGGGAGGCTAACTATGGCTACACCTTC. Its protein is CASSPRREANYGYTF.